The 27 T cell receptor beta chains below were found in one sample sequenced in a study of cytomegalovirus exposure and HLA in healthy donors (dated by TCRdb to 2015 to 2018). Libraries came from the immunoSEQ multiplex PCR assay. The multiplex PCR relied on a mix of 60 forward primers for TCR Vbeta segments and 13 reverse primers for TCR Jbeta segments. TCRdb re-hosts the immuneACCESS table, in-frame sequences only. Its copies lack some clones; in the studies checked, an unresolved V gene accounts for under half of them, and the cause for the rest is not known. The sample table records some 41,000 clones. The leading ten clones occupy about 4.2% of the sample. Sequencing used PBMCs. The receptors were sampled from a male donor in good health and CMV-seronegative.

The chain joins TRBV9 to TRBJ1-2; unclear D gene. Germline lookup yields CDR1 SGDLS and CDR2 YYNGEE. This CDR3 is 13 amino acids long. Trimming removed 0 bases from V and 3 bases from J, with 6 bases in between. The CDR3 DNA sequence: TGTGCCAGCAGCGTAGGGGGAGACTATGGCTACACCTTC. Its translation is CASSVGGDYGYTF. Full variable domain (missing parts from reference TRBV9 and TRBJ1-2): DSGVTQTPKHLITATGQRVTLRCSPRSGDLSVYWYQQSLDQGLQFLIQYYNGEERAKGNILERFSAQQFPDLHSELNLSSLELGDSALYFCASSVGGDYGYTFGSGTRLTVV.

The V gene is TRBV5-1, the J gene TRBJ1-1; TRBD1 aligns across 11 bases. The CDR3 consists of 17 residues. In germline, CDR1 is SGHRS, CDR2 YFSETQ. V shed 0 bases and J 3 bases; nucleotides not matched to a gene: 7. CDR3: CASSLAGQGAGYTEAFF. In DNA form, the CDR3 reads TGCGCCAGCAGCTTGGCCGGACAGGGGGCAGGGTACACTGAAGCTTTCTTT.

V and J are TRBV10-3 and TRBJ2-1; D might be TRBD1 (6 bases). Trimming pared 8 bases from V and 5 bases from J, leaving 13 bases between. Germline assignment: CDR1 ENHRY and CDR2 SYGVKD. The CDR3 is 13 amino acids. Here the CDR3 reads CAIQGQTDNEQFF. The DNA of the CDR3 is TGTGCCATCCAGGGACAAACTGACAATGAGCAGTTCTTC.

J is TRBJ2-2 and V is TRBV7-9, with 7 bases matching TRBD2. Looked up from germline, CDR1 is SEHNR and CDR2 is FQNEAQ (reference sequence). The CDR3 loop spans 15 amino acids. J gave up 6 bases and V 6 bases, and 10 bases lay outside the gene matches. The DNA for the CDR3 is TGTGCCAGCAGTAAACTAGCGTCTCCATCCGGGGAGCTGTTTTTT. Translated: CASSKLASPSGELFF.

The CDR3 sequence: CASSETGASYEQYF. Written as DNA, the CDR3 is TGTGCCAGTAGTGAAACAGGGGCCTCCTACGAGCAGTACTTC. The genes are TRBV19 and TRBJ2-7; TRBD1 matches 7 bases. The CDR3 sequence is 14 residues long. V was pared by 5 bases and J by 0 bases, with 4 bases of the junction left unmatched. CDR1 LNHDA and CDR2 SQIVND come from the germline V gene (reference sequence).

V and J are TRBV7-3 and TRBJ2-2; 16 nucleotides line up with TRBD2. With V trimmed by 4 bases and J by 5 bases, 7 bases remained unmatched. Germline assignment: CDR1 SGHTA and CDR2 FQGTGA. The CDR3 is 18 residues long. CDR3 in amino acids: CASSSGTSGGAWTGELFF. The CDR3 nucleotides read TGTGCCAGCAGCTCCGGGACTAGCGGGGGGGCATGGACCGGGGAGCTGTTTTTT. The whole variable domain, filled in from reference TRBV7-3 and TRBJ2-2, reads GAGVSQTPSNKVTEKGKYVELRCDPISGHTALYWYRQSLGQGPEFLIYFQGTGAADDSGLPNDRFFAVRPEGSVSTLKIQRTERGDSAVYLCASSSGTSGGAWTGELFFGEGSRLTVL.

The J gene is TRBJ1-1, the V gene TRBV6-5; D gene ambiguous. CDR3 length equals 15 residues. In germline, CDR1 is MNHEY, CDR2 SVGAGI. V was shortened by 1 base and J by 1 base, with 10 bases between the two germline ends. The CDR3 nucleotides read TGTGCCAGCAGTTACTTTATGGGGAGGAACACTGAAGCTTTCTTT. Its protein product is CASSYFMGRNTEAFF.

The chain recombines TRBV19 with TRBJ1-1; D unclear. V was clipped by 8 bases and J by 1 base, with 11 bases between them. The CDR3 has 13 amino acids. CDR1 is LNHDA and CDR2 is SQIVND in the germline V gene (reference sequence). The CDR3 nucleotides are TGTGCCAGTTCGGAGCGATCGAACACTGAAGCTTTCTTT. Protein product: CASSERSNTEAFF.

This chain links TRBV7-9 with TRBJ2-1, with a possible D match to TRBD2 (6 bases). This CDR3 has 17 residues. Germline CDR1 reads SEHNR; CDR2 reads FQNEAQ (reference sequence). The ends were cut back, 5 bases at V and 5 bases at J, with 22 bases in the middle. CDR3 in DNA: TGTGCCAGCAGCCCGAGGGGACCACCAGCGGGTAACAATGAGCAGTTCTTC. The encoded protein is CASSPRGPPAGNNEQFF.

This chain uses TRBV6-5 with TRBJ1-5; D is unresolved. The germline V gene has CDR1 MNHEY and CDR2 SVGAGI. The germline V and J ends were trimmed by 4 bases and 6 bases, with 10 bases remaining between them. CDR3 size: 13 residues. CDR3 in amino acids: CASSLEGGQPQHF. The CDR3 DNA reads TGTGCCAGCAGTTTGGAAGGAGGTCAGCCCCAGCATTTT.

The V and J genes are TRBV7-9 and TRBJ2-1, with D perhaps TRBD2 (5 bases). Germline V gene lookup returns CDR1 SEHNR and CDR2 FQNEAQ (reference sequence). The V end was cut by 5 bases, the J end by 0 bases, with 14 bases between. The CDR3 extends over 16 amino acids. The CDR3 coding sequence is TGTGCCAGCAGCCCTCCGGAAGGAGGCTCCTACAATGAGCAGTTCTTC. It yields the protein CASSPPEGGSYNEQFF.

CDR3 DNA sequence: TGCGCCAGCAGCCAACGGACAGGGTGGACCGGGGAGCTGTTTTTT. Translation gives CASSQRTGWTGELFF. The V and J genes are TRBV4-1 and TRBJ2-2; 8 nucleotides match TRBD1. Trimming removed 2 bases from V and 5 bases from J; junction bases left unmatched: 4. The CDR3 extends over 15 amino acids. Germline loops: CDR1 MGHRA, CDR2 YSYEKL.

The chain links TRBV28 to TRBJ1-6; 8 bases map to TRBD1. The CDR3 sequence is 13 residues long. Germline assignment: CDR1 MDHEN and CDR2 SYDVKM. V lost 2 bases, J lost 10 bases, and 1 base stayed unmatched. The CDR3 DNA reads TGTGCCAGCAGTTTAGGACAGGGCTCACCCCTCCACTTT. Amino acid sequence: CASSLGQGSPLHF.

The V call is TRBV6-1, the J call TRBJ2-2, with D possibly matching TRBD2 (5 bases). The V gene's germline CDR1 is MNHNS and CDR2 SASEGT. The V and J ends lost 2 bases and 1 base respectively, with 5 bases between them. The CDR3 runs to 14 residues. The CDR3 coding sequence is TGTGCCAGCAGTGAACGGGGGAACACCGGGGAGCTGTTTTTT. This translates into CASSERGNTGELFF.

The chain couples TRBV18 to TRBJ2-7, with 10 bases identical to TRBD1. V was pared by 6 bases and J by 2 bases, with 4 bases of the junction left unmatched. The CDR3 covers 14 residues. Per germline, CDR1 KGHSH and CDR2 LQKENI. The DNA of the CDR3 is TGTGCCAGCTCTCGGGACAGGGGACCCTACGAGCAGTACTTC. This sequence encodes CASSRDRGPYEQYF.

The chain has TRBV9 and TRBJ1-5, with 8 bases lining up with TRBD1. Germline assignment: CDR1 SGDLS and CDR2 YYNGEE. V shed 7 bases and J 4 bases; nucleotides not matched to a gene: 1. This CDR3 spans 12 amino acids. CDR3 DNA sequence: TGTGCCAGCGGACAGGGTAATCAGCCCCAGCATTTT. Its protein product is CASGQGNQPQHF.

J is TRBJ2-7 and V is TRBV6-5; 7 bases are a match to TRBD1. The CDR3 has 13 amino acids. Per germline, CDR1 MNHEY and CDR2 SVGAGI. Trimming took 4 bases from V and 3 from J; bases not matched to a gene: 3. The CDR3 sequence: CASSSYRGYEQYF. In DNA form, the CDR3 reads TGTGCCAGCAGTTCCTACAGGGGCTACGAGCAGTACTTC.

This chain links TRBV6-6 with TRBJ2-5; D ambiguous. Germline assignment: CDR1 MNHNY and CDR2 SVGAGI (reference sequence). Trimming took off 5 bases at V and 0 bases at J, with 7 bases between the two ends. The CDR3 contains 13 residues. CDR3 protein: CASSQVNQETQYF. CDR3 sequence (DNA): TGTGCCAGCAGTCAGGTCAACCAAGAGACCCAGTACTTC.

This chain links TRBV7-2 with TRBJ2-7; D is possibly TRBD2 (6 bases). Trimming left V 1 base short and J 7 bases short, with 8 bases between. Per the germline V gene, CDR1 is SGHTA and CDR2 is FQGNSA. The CDR3 has 12 residues. The CDR3 protein is CASSLVAGEQYF. The CDR3 DNA reads as TGTGCCAGCAGCTTAGTGGCGGGGGAGCAGTACTTC.

The J gene is TRBJ1-4, the V gene TRBV2; 9 bases match TRBD1. From germline, CDR1 is SNHLY and CDR2 FYNNEI. V lost 4 bases to trimming and J lost 8 bases; unmatched junction nucleotides: 5. CDR3 length: 14 residues. The CDR3 is CASSGDRDDEKLFF. As DNA, the CDR3 is TGTGCCAGCAGTGGGGACAGGGACGACGAAAAACTGTTTTTT.

The chain has TRBV28 and TRBJ2-4; perhaps TRBD1 as D (6 bases). The CDR3 contains 16 residues. Germline assignment: CDR1 MDHEN and CDR2 SYDVKM. Between the trimmed V and J ends, which lost 5 bases and 1 base, there was a span of 15 bases. The CDR3 DNA reads TGTGCCAGCAGTAAAACAGGGAGTCGCGCCAAAAACATTCAGTACTTC. It is translated as CASSKTGSRAKNIQYF.

The chain is built from TRBV4-1 and TRBJ2-7; 8 bases line up with TRBD1. The germline V gene encodes CDR1 MGHRA and CDR2 YSYEKL. This CDR3 comprises 15 residues. The ends lost 0 bases at V and 3 bases at J; junction bases unmatched: 4. In DNA, the CDR3 is TGCGCCAGCAGCCAAGAGGGAACAGGGGGCTACGAGCAGTACTTC. This translates into CASSQEGTGGYEQYF.

The J gene is TRBJ2-1, the V gene TRBV7-9; 7 positions agree with TRBD2. CDR1 and CDR2 from the germline V gene are SEHNR and FQNEAQ (reference sequence). The CDR3 runs to 13 residues. V was pared by 4 bases and J by 10 bases, with 7 bases of the junction left unmatched. CDR3 sequence (DNA): TGTGCCAGCAGCTGGGGGAGGGCGGGCGAGCAGTTCTTC. Protein: CASSWGRAGEQFF.

The CDR3: CASSSTGVNEQYF. CDR3 coding DNA: TGTGCCAGCAGCTCGACAGGGGTCAACGAGCAGTACTTC. The chain couples TRBV7-3 to TRBJ2-7; 8 bases map to TRBD1. V shed 4 bases, J shed 5 bases, and the junction held 4 bases outside the gene matches. The CDR3 is 13 residues long. Germline assignment: CDR1 SGHTA and CDR2 FQGTGA.

The chain carries TRBV5-4 and TRBJ1-4, with D unresolved. The germline CDR1 and CDR2 sequences are SGHNT and YYREEE (reference sequence). The CDR3 contains 13 residues. Trimming took off 2 bases at V and 4 bases at J, with 6 bases between the two ends. The CDR3 DNA follows: TGTGCCAGCAGCTTACAGCTTAATGAAAAACTGTTTTTT. Its protein is CASSLQLNEKLFF. Based on the CDR3 plus reference TRBV5-4 and TRBJ1-4, the full variable domain is ETGVTQSPTHLIKTRGQQVTLRCSSQSGHNTVSWYQQALGQGPQFIFQYYREEENGRGNFPPRFSGLQFPNYSSELNVNALELDDSALYLCASSLQLNEKLFFGSGTQLSVL.

The chain carries TRBV19 and TRBJ1-2; D not certain. The CDR3 spans 11 residues. Trimming removed 5 bases at V and 10 bases at J, with 11 bases between. CDR1 and CDR2 (germline): LNHDA, SQIVND (reference sequence). CDR3 in amino acids: CASSSGLTYTF. The CDR3 DNA is TGTGCCAGTAGTTCCGGACTGACCTACACCTTC.

The rearrangement links TRBV18 to TRBJ1-4; TRBD1 might be the D (6 bases). Per the germline V gene, CDR1 is KGHSH and CDR2 is LQKENI. V was clipped by 6 bases and J by 8 bases, with 13 bases between them. The CDR3 extends over 13 amino acids. As DNA, the CDR3 is TGTGCCAGCTCGCCGGGACAAATCGAAAAACTGTTTTTT. Translating gives CASSPGQIEKLFF.